This is a list of T cell receptor beta chains from one sample in a study of T cell responses to AZD1222 COVID-19 vaccine. The repertoire was sequenced with immunoSEQ multiplex PCR; TCRdb's copy has only in-frame clones and lacks some. The sample lists some 140,000 clones, under 95% seen once, with about 20% in the top ten. This specimen was peripheral blood, taken on day 0 of AZD1222 vaccination. Receptors were obtained from an adult in good health. CDR3s include the opening cysteine and the closing phenylalanine or tryptophan. The D gene is left open where the match is weak. Not all rows give a size; the values are once, few, many and, for expanded clones, a class.

V gene	J gene	clone size	D gene	CDR3 DNA	CDR3 protein
TRBV7-6	TRBJ2-5	once	TRBD2	TGTGCCAGCAGCCCTCCGCCAGCGGGAGGTCAAACGTTATACCAAGAGACCCAGTACTTC	CASSPPPAGGQTLYQETQYF
TRBV5-6	TRBJ1-1	-	TRBD1	TGTGCCAGCACCACAGGGGGCCCGACGAACACTGAAGCTTTCTTT	CASTTGGPTNTEAFF
TRBV15	TRBJ1-2	-	-	TGTGCCACCAGCAGAGAGGAGGGAGGGTCCGGTACTATGAGCTACACCTTC	CATSREEGGSGTMSYTF
TRBV9	TRBJ2-7	-	TRBD2	TGTGCCAGCAGCGTAGGGAGCGGGAGGTTTTACGAGCAGTACTTC	CASSVGSGRFYEQYF
TRBV2	TRBJ1-2	-	-	TGTGCCAGCAGGGAAAACAGGGAACTAAACTATGGCTACACCTTC	CASRENRELNYGYTF
TRBV7-9	TRBJ1-3	-	-	TGTGCCAGCAGCTTAATCTCTGGAAACACCATATATTTT	CASSLISGNTIYF
TRBV7-9	TRBJ2-5	-	-	TGTGCCAGCAGCTTATGGGCTAGCCAAGAGACCCAGTACTTC	CASSLWASQETQYF
TRBV6-5	TRBJ1-1	-	TRBD1	TGTGCCAGCAGGCGGACAGGGGGCTTGAACACTGAAGCTTTCTTT	CASRRTGGLNTEAFF
TRBV5-4	TRBJ2-7	-	TRBD1	TGTGCCAGCCAGGGGGTCGGGTACGAGCAGTACTTC	CASQGVGYEQYF
TRBV18	TRBJ1-2	once	TRBD1	TGTGCCAGCTCACCGGAACCAATGGGACAGGGGGCTTATGGCTACACCTTC	CASSPEPMGQGAYGYTF
TRBV6-2/TRBV6-3	TRBJ2-7	-	-	TGTGCCAGCAGTTATACGTCCCTTAGCTCCTACGAGCAGTACTTC	CASSYTSLSSYEQYF
TRBV9	TRBJ1-1	many	-	TGTGCCAGCAGCGTAGGTGGGGCGGTGAACACTGAAGCTTTCTTT	CASSVGGAVNTEAFF
TRBV7-2	TRBJ1-2	once	-	TGTGCCAGCAGCTTTAGGGTTTCTAACTATGGCTACACCTTC	CASSFRVSNYGYTF
TRBV15	TRBJ1-4	once	-	TGTGCCACCAGCAGAGATAAACGGGGTGAACTGTTTTTT	CATSRDKRGELFF
TRBV10-2	TRBJ2-1	-	TRBD2	TGCGCCAGCAGTGAGTCGGGGGAGGGCCCCAATGAGCAGTTCTTC	CASSESGEGPNEQFF
TRBV30	TRBJ2-1	-	-	TGTGCCTGGAGTGGAAGGGATGAGCAGTTCTTC	CAWSGRDEQFF